This T cell receptor (beta chain) was sequenced for a study of T cell responses to AZD1222 COVID-19 vaccine. Per germline, CDR1 KGHSH and CDR2 LQKENI. Trimming removed 4 bases from V and 4 bases from J; junction bases left unmatched: 4. There are 14 residues in the CDR3. This table comes from immunoSEQ multiplex PCR, and its TCRdb copy is limited to in-frame clones, with some not included. The sample consists of about 190,000 clones, approximately 90% of them appearing once. On this clone itself: The antigen remains undetermined.

Study-wide results and caveats: There were mostly white British donors and more females than males, and clonal diversity was possibly underestimated. Among vaccine-associated CD4 TCRs, coverage spanned spike, with dominance at 160-218 and 743-854.

This clonotype was obtained from an adult in good health. The sequences come from peripheral blood, collected on day 0 of AZD1222 vaccination. The chain joins TRBV18 to TRBJ1-1, with 9 positions matching TRBD1. The CDR3 DNA reads as TGTGCCAGCTCACTCGGACAGGGGTTCACTGAAGCTTTCTTT. Encoded protein: CASSLGQGFTEAFF.